One T cell receptor (beta chain) is described in this entry. The target antigen is unknown. The record originates from a study of T-cell memory formation after mild COVID-19. CDR3 length: 15 residues. The V gene lost 5 bases and the J gene lost 7 bases, with 17 bases spanning the gap. Broader study findings: Nothing confirmed that second-wave clones peaking on day 37 were specific for SARS-CoV-2. Pre-infection memory contained some responding clones, which suggested that cross-reactive memory had joined.

TCRdb independently ran MiXCR on the 5' RACE reads; one entry per CDR3 protein. The sample has 530,000 or so distinct CDR3 sequences, about 18% seen once. The chain uses TRBV12-3 or TRBV12-4 and TRBJ2-2; D unresolved. This clonotype was obtained from an adult woman who had mild COVID-19 (a few samples of this study predate the infection). Cell type and time point are not known. Material: PBMCs or a T cell subset sorted from them (not recorded which). The CDR3 DNA reads as TGTGCCAGCAGTCCGCCCCAGGTGGGGATCGGGGAGCTGTTTTTT. Protein product: CASSPPQVGIGELFF.